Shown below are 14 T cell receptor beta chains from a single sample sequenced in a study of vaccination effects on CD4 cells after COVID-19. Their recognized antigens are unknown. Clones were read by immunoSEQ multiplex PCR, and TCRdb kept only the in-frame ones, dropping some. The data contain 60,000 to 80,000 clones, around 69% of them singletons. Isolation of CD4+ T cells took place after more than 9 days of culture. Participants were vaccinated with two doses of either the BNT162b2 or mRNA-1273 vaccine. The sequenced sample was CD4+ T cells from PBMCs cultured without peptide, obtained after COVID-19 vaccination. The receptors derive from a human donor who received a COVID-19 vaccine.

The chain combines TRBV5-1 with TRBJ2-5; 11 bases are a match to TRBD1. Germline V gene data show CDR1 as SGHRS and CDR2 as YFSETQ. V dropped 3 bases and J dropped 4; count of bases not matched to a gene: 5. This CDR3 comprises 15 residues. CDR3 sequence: CASSSDGTGGETQYF. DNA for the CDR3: TGCGCCAGCAGCTCGGACGGGACAGGGGGAGAGACCCAGTACTTC.

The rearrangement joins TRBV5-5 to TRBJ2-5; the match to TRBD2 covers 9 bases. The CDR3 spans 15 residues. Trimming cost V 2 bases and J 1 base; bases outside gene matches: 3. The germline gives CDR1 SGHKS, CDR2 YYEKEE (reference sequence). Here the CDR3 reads CASSLLAGLQETQYF. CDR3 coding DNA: TGTGCCAGCAGCTTACTAGCGGGCCTCCAAGAGACCCAGTACTTC.

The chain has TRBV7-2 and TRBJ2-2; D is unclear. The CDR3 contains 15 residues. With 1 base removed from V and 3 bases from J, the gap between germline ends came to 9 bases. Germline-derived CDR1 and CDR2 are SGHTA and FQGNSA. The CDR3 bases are TGTGCCAGCAGCTTAGGTCCTTGGGACACCGGGGAGCTGTTTTTT. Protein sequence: CASSLGPWDTGELFF.

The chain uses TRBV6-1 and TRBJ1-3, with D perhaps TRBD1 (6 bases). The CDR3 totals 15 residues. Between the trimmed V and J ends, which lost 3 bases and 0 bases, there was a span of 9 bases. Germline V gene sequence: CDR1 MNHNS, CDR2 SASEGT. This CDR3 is CASSDQGYSGNTIYF. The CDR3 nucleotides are TGTGCCAGCAGTGATCAGGGGTACTCTGGAAACACCATATATTTT.

DNA for the CDR3: TGTGCCAGCAGTCCATCGGGGACATACAATGAGCAGTTCTTC. Translated: CASSPSGTYNEQFF. J is TRBJ2-1 and V is TRBV6-5; TRBD1 is a possible D gene (6 bases). This CDR3 has 14 amino acids. CDR1 MNHEY and CDR2 SVGAGI come from the germline V gene. The V and J ends lost 5 bases and 4 bases respectively, with 12 bases between them.

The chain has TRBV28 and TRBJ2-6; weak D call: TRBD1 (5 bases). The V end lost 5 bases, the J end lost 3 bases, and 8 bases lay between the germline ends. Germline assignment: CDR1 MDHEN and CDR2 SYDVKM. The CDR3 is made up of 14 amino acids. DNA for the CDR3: TGTGCCAGCAGTACTCAGGGTGGGGCCAACGTCCTGACTTTC. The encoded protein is CASSTQGGANVLTF.

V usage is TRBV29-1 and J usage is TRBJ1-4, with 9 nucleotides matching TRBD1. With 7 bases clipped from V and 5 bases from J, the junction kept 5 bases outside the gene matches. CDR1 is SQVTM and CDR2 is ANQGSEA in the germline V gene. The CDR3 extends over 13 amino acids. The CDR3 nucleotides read TGCAGCGGGGGGACAGGGAGGAATGAAAAACTGTTTTTT. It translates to CSGGTGRNEKLFF.

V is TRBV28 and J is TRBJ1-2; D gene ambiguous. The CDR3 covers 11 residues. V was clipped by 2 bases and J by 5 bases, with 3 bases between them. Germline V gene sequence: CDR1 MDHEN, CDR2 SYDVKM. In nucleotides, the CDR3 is TGTGCCAGCAGTTTACAGTATGGCTACACCTTC. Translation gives CASSLQYGYTF.

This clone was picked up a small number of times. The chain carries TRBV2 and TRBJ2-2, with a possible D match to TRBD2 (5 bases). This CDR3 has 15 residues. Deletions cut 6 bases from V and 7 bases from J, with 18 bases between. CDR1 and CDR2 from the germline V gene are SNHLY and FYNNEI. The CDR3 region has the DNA TGTGCCAGCAGGGAGGATATGCGGACGGGCGGGGAGCTGTTTTTT. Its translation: CASREDMRTGGELFF.

CDR3 in DNA: TGCAGCGTTGAAGGGTTCGTGGGCACTGAAGCTTTCTTT. Translated, it gives CSVEGFVGTEAFF. This chain joins TRBV29-1 and TRBJ1-1; no clear D gene. Germline assignment: CDR1 SQVTM and CDR2 ANQGSEA. V was clipped by 1 base and J by 4 bases, with 10 bases between them. The CDR3 runs 13 residues.

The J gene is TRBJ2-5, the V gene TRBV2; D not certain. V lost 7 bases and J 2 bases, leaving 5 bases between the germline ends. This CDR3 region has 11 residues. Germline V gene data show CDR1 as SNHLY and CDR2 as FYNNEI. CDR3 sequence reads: CASTLQETQYF. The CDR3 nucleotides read TGTGCCAGCACCCTACAAGAGACCCAGTACTTC.

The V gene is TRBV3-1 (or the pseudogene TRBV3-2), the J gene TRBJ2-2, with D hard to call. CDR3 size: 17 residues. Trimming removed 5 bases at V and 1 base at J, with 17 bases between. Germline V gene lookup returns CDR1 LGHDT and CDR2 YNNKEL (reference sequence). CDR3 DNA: TGTGCCAGCAGCTTCACTACCCCAGGCCGGAACACCGGGGAGCTGTTTTTT. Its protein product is CASSFTTPGRNTGELFF.

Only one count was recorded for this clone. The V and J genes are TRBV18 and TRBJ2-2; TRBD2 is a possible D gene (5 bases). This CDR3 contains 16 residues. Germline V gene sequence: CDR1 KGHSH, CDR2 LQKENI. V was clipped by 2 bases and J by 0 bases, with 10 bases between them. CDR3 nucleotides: TGTGCCAGCTCACCAAATTCGGGATCGAACACCGGGGAGCTGTTTTTT. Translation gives CASSPNSGSNTGELFF.

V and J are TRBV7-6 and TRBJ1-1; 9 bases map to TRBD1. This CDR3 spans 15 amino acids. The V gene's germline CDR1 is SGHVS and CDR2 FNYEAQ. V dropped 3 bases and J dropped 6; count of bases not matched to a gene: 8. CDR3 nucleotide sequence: TGTGCCAGCAGCTTTACAGGGGGCTTTAAAGCTGAAGCTTTCTTT. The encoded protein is CASSFTGGFKAEAFF.